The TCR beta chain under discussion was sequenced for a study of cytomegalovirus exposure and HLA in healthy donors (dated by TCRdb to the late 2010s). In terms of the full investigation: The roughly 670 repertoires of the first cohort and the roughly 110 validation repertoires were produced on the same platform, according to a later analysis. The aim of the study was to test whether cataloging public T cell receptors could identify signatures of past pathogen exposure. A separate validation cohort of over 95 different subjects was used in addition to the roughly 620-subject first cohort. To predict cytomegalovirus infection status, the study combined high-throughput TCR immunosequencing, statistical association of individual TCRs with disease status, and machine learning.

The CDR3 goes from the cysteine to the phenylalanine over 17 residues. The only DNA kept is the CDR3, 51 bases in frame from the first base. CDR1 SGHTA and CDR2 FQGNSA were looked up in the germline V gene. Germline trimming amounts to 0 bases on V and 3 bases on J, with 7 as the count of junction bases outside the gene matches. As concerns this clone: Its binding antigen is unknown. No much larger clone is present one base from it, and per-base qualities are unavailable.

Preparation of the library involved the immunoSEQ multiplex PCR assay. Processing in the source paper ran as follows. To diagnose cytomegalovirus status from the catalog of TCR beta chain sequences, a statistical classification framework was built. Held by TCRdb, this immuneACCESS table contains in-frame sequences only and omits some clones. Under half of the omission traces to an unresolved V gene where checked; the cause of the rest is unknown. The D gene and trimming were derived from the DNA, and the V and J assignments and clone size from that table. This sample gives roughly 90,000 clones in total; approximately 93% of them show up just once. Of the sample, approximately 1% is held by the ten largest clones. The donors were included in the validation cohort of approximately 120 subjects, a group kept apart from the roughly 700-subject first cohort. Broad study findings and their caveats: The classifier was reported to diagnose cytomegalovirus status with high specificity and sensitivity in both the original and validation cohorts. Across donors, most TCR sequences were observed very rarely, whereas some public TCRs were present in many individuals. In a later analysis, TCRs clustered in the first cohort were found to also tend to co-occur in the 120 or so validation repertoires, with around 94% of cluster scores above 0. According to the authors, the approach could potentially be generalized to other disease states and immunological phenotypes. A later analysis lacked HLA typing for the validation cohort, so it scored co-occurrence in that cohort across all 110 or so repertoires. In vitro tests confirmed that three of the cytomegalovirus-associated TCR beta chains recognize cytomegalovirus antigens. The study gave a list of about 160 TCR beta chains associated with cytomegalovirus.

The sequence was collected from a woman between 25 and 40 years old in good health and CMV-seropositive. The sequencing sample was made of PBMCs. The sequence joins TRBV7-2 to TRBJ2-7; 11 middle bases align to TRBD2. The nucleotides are TGTGCCAGCAGCTTAGCAGGGACTAGCGGTATTTACTACGAGCAGTACTTC. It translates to CASSLAGTSGIYYEQYF. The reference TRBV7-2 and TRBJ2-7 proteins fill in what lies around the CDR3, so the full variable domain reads GAGVSQSPSNKVTEKGKDVELRCDPISGHTALYWYRQSLGQGLEFLIYFQGNSAPDKSGLPSDRFSAERTGGSVSTLTIQRTQQEDSAVYLCASSLAGTSGIYYEQYFGPGTRLTVT.